One and the same sample provided the 2 T cell receptor beta chains below, sequenced in a study of beta chain features in type 1 diabetes. Study-level results: Shorter TCRB CDR3s, moderately but significantly so, were found in Type 1 diabetes patients in all four CD4+ subsets.

For these receptors, no antigen is known. The entirety of the isolated RNA underwent reverse transcription, so expressed TCRB transcripts were sequenced. TCRdb's table, derived via immunoSEQ multiplex PCR, lists solely in-frame clones and lacks some. The table records around 690,000 clones, 9.5% to 15% of them present only once. The sample taken for sequencing was naive CD4+ T cells from blood. These receptors all come from a man aged 25-40 years with type 1 diabetes.

The sample holds a few counts of this clone. The rearrangement uses TRBV2 and TRBJ1-3; unclear D gene. Trimming took off 1 base at V and 1 base at J, with 5 bases between the two ends. The CDR3 runs 14 residues. Germline CDR1 reads SNHLY; CDR2 reads FYNNEI. CDR3 coding DNA: TGTGCCAGCAGTGAAGGGCATTCTGGAAACACCATATATTTT. It translates to CASSEGHSGNTIYF. Filled out from reference TRBV2 and TRBJ1-3, the complete variable domain reads EPEVTQTPSHQVTQMGQEVILRCVPISNHLYFYWYRQILGQKVEFLVSFYNNEISEKSEIFDDQFSVERPDGSNFTLKIRSTKLEDSAMYFCASSEGHSGNTIYFGEGSWLTVV.

This clone was detected a few times. The chain links TRBV30 to TRBJ1-4; no reliable D call. Trimming removed 0 bases at V and 8 bases at J, with 10 bases between. Germline V gene sequence: CDR1 GTSNPN, CDR2 SVGIG (reference sequence). The CDR3 covers 13 residues. CDR3 protein: CAWSVRIIEKLFF. CDR3 nucleotide sequence: TGTGCCTGGAGTGTACGGATTATAGAAAAACTGTTTTTT. Full variable domain (missing parts from reference TRBV30 and TRBJ1-4): SQTIHQWPATLVQPVGSPLSLECTVEGTSNPNLYWYRQAAGRGLQLLFYSVGIGQISSEVPQNLSASRPQDRQFILSSKKLLLSDSGFYLCAWSVRIIEKLFFGSGTQLSVL.